Reported below is one TCR beta chain. The source of the sample is a study of control samples from healthy donors and cancer patients. Repertoires were generated with immunoSEQ multiplex PCR, while TCRdb's copy carries only in-frame clones and drops some. This listing includes about 190,000 clones. This CDR3 contains 17 residues. With 0 bases removed from V and 4 bases from J, the gap between germline ends came to 20 bases. Germline V gene sequence: CDR1 SGHDT, CDR2 YYEEEE. The sequenced material came from blood. This sequence originates from a woman under 40 in good health. The rearrangement joins TRBV5-6 to TRBJ2-7; tentatively, D is TRBD2 (5 bases). Here the CDR3 DNA reads TGTGCCAGCAGCTTGGTACAACGAGGGCAGAAGTGGTACGAGCAGTACTTC. Translating it yields CASSLVQRGQKWYEQYF.